The rows below give T cell receptor beta chains drawn from one sample of a study of shared clonotypes between healthy human individuals. Some clones are missing from TCRdb's copy, which holds only in-frame ones; the method was immunoSEQ multiplex PCR. The table records approximately 2.1 million clones, 85% to 95% of them present only once. The material sequenced was naive CD4+ T cells from PBMCs. The receptor source for this set is a man younger than 35 in good health. Some clones in this sample may be carry-over from other donors' samples. Each CDR3 is given with its conserved first and last residue. The D gene is left open where the match is weak. Not every row has a clone size; where given, it reads once, few, many or a size class.

.	TRBV6-6	TRBJ2-1	TRBD2	CASSPRMAGGYNEQFF	TGTGCCAGCAGCCCTCGGATGGCGGGAGGGTACAATGAGCAGTTCTTC
once	TRBV15	TRBJ1-1	.	CATSRARGPDTEAFF	TGTGCCACCAGCAGAGCCCGGGGTCCGGACACTGAAGCTTTCTTT
.	TRBV19	TRBJ2-5	TRBD2	CASSITWTSGTETQYF	TGTGCCAGTAGTATTACGTGGACTAGCGGGACGGAGACCCAGTACTTC
.	TRBV11-2	TRBJ2-1	TRBD2	CASSFATGTSGYNEQFF	TGTGCCAGCAGCTTTGCAACCGGGACTAGCGGTTACAATGAGCAGTTCTTC
.	TRBV5-1	TRBJ2-4	.	CASSLTQSKNIQYF	TGCGCCAGCAGCCTTACACAATCCAAAAACATTCAGTACTTC
.	TRBV5-6	TRBJ2-1	.	CASSSKLAYGYNEQFF	TGTGCCAGCAGCTCGAAGTTGGCCTACGGTTACAATGAGCAGTTCTTC
.	TRBV19	TRBJ1-5	.	CASSLRERPQHF	TGTGCCAGTAGTCTCCGGGAGAGGCCCCAGCATTTT
.	TRBV2	TRBJ2-2	.	CASTPDTGELFF	TGTGCCAGCACCCCCGACACCGGGGAGCTGTTTTTT
.	TRBV28	TRBJ1-4	.	CATSSTWGEKLFF	TGTGCCACCTCATCTACGTGGGGGGAAAAACTGTTTTTT
.	TRBV5-4	TRBJ1-1	.	CASSLRAGRNTEAFF	TGTGCCAGCAGCTTGCGGGCAGGGCGGAACACTGAAGCTTTCTTT
.	TRBV28	TRBJ1-3	.	CASSFRGAGNTIYF	TGTGCCAGCAGTTTCCGGGGCGCTGGAAACACCATATATTTT
.	TRBV9	TRBJ2-5	TRBD2	CASSYSGSWETQYF	TGTGCCAGCAGCTACAGCGGGAGTTGGGAGACCCAGTACTTC
.	TRBV11-2	TRBJ2-7	.	CASSFHDLNEQYF	TGTGCCAGCAGCTTTCACGACTTAAACGAGCAGTACTTC
.	TRBV2	TRBJ2-5	.	CASLGVKTQYF	TGTGCCAGTCTGGGCGTGAAGACCCAGTACTTC
.	TRBV10-3	TRBJ2-3	TRBD1	CAIRDGTGGSDTQYF	TGTGCCATCAGGGACGGGACAGGGGGGTCAGATACGCAGTATTTT
.	TRBV6-1	TRBJ1-1	TRBD1	CASSALQGGTEAFF	TGTGCCAGCAGTGCGTTACAGGGGGGCACTGAAGCTTTCTTT
.	TRBV6-5	TRBJ1-1	TRBD1	CASRPGTGQAFF	TGTGCCAGCAGACCGGGGACAGGGCAAGCTTTCTTT
.	TRBV5-8	TRBJ1-1	TRBD1	CASSLGTGGGKGFF	TGTGCCAGCAGCTTGGGGACAGGGGGCGGAAAAGGTTTCTTT
.	TRBV28	TRBJ2-1	.	CASSLSGWGQGDNEQFF	TGTGCCAGCAGTTTATCAGGCTGGGGTCAGGGCGACAATGAGCAGTTCTTC
.	TRBV2	TRBJ1-1	.	CASSDPAGLTEAFF	TGTGCCAGCAGTGACCCAGCAGGGCTCACTGAAGCTTTCTTT
.	TRBV9	TRBJ2-2	TRBD1	CASSSRGLANTGELFF	TGTGCCAGCAGCTCCAGGGGGCTTGCGAACACCGGGGAGCTGTTTTTT
.	TRBV18	TRBJ2-6	.	CASSPDRLGANVLTF	TGTGCCAGCTCTCCCGACAGGTTGGGGGCCAACGTCCTGACTTTC
.	TRBV14	TRBJ2-1	.	CASSQAGNSYNEQFF	TGTGCCAGCAGCCAGGCCGGGAACTCCTACAATGAGCAGTTCTTC
.	TRBV19	TRBJ2-5	.	CASGQGRRVGETQYF	TGTGCCAGTGGGCAGGGTCGCCGTGTTGGGGAGACCCAGTACTTC
.	TRBV15	TRBJ1-5	.	CATSRDRANSNQPQHF	TGTGCCACCAGCAGAGATCGAGCGAATAGCAATCAGCCCCAGCATTTT
once	TRBV7-2	TRBJ2-3	.	CASSLTRVNTDTQYF	TGTGCCAGCAGCTTAACGAGGGTGAACACAGATACGCAGTATTTT
.	TRBV30	TRBJ2-3	.	CAWSVGGFPPVGSDTQYF	TGTGCCTGGAGTGTAGGCGGGTTCCCCCCAGTCGGTTCGGATACGCAGTATTTT
.	TRBV29-1	TRBJ1-2	.	CSGTKGGGSGYTF	TGCAGCGGTACTAAAGGGGGAGGGAGTGGCTACACCTTC
.	TRBV7-9	TRBJ2-7	.	CASSFSRTVSYEQYF	TGTGCCAGCAGCTTCAGCAGGACAGTCTCCTACGAGCAGTACTTC
once	TRBV5-1	TRBJ2-1	.	CASSRDSEQFF	TGCGCCAGCAGCCGGGACTCTGAGCAGTTCTTC
.	TRBV6-1	TRBJ1-5	TRBD1	CASIRQGSGQPQHF	TGTGCCAGCATTCGACAGGGAAGCGGACAGCCCCAGCATTTT
.	TRBV4-1	TRBJ2-7	.	CASSQPGAGISYEQYF	TGCGCCAGCAGCCAGCCCGGGGCAGGGATTTCCTACGAGCAGTACTTC
.	TRBV7-3	TRBJ2-5	TRBD1	CASSRPGRGETQYF	TGTGCCAGCAGCCGCCCGGGCAGGGGGGAGACCCAGTACTTC
.	TRBV6-5	TRBJ1-3	.	CASSYTLVQSGNTIYF	TGTGCCAGCAGTTACACCCTGGTACAGTCTGGAAACACCATATATTTT
.	TRBV7-9	TRBJ2-5	TRBD1	CASSWTGMETQYF	TGTGCCAGCAGCTGGACAGGGATGGAGACCCAGTACTTC
.	TRBV5-1	TRBJ2-7	.	CASSLDPGAPDEQYF	TGCGCCAGCAGCTTGGATCCTGGGGCCCCCGACGAGCAGTACTTC
.	TRBV9	TRBJ2-2	TRBD2	CASSATFFSRGRTGELFF	TGTGCCAGCAGCGCCACTTTTTTCAGCCGCGGGAGGACCGGGGAGCTGTTTTTT
.	TRBV29-1	TRBJ2-7	.	CSVGVSKGVQYF	TGCAGCGTTGGAGTGAGTAAGGGCGTCCAGTACTTC
.	TRBV2	TRBJ2-7	.	CASRPRQASSYEQYF	TGTGCCAGCAGACCAAGACAGGCCAGCTCCTACGAGCAGTACTTC
.	TRBV6-5	TRBJ1-2	TRBD1	CASTGQGFNYGYTF	TGTGCCAGCACAGGACAGGGCTTCAACTATGGCTACACCTTC
.	TRBV28	TRBJ2-7	.	CASSAPGGSSYEQYF	TGTGCCAGCAGTGCGCCGGGGGGCAGCTCCTACGAGCAGTACTTC
.	TRBV27	TRBJ1-4	.	CASSLGWGRPATNEKLFF	TGTGCCAGCAGTTTAGGGTGGGGACGGCCTGCAACTAATGAAAAACTGTTTTTT
.	TRBV6-1	TRBJ2-3	TRBD1	CASSVRQGFYTDTQYF	TGTGCCAGCAGTGTACGACAGGGGTTCTACACAGATACGCAGTATTTT
.	TRBV28	TRBJ1-2	.	CASSSRGSNYGYTF	TGTGCCAGCAGTTCACGGGGATCTAACTATGGCTACACCTTC
.	TRBV18	TRBJ2-2	.	CASSYTPPRGGAGELFF	TGTGCCAGCTCTTACACCCCCCCAAGGGGCGGAGCCGGGGAGCTGTTTTTT
once	TRBV5-6	TRBJ2-3	.	CASSLIGILTDTQYF	TGTGCCAGCAGCTTAATTGGGATTCTCACAGATACGCAGTATTTT